This record covers a single TCR beta chain. There are 17 residues in the CDR3. Germline CDR1 reads LNHNV; CDR2 reads YYDKDF (reference sequence). V was cut by 0 bases and J by 6 bases, with 20 bases left in between. The data derive from a study of CD8+ T cells in alopecia areata. Treatment meaning: oral pan-JAK inhibitor, 5-10 mg twice daily. As the sequencing template, cDNA was produced by extracting RNA and reverse transcribing it. Sequencing used immunoSEQ multiplex PCR; TCRdb keeps in-frame clones, though not all of them. Of 200,000 or so clones detected, about two fifths appear once; the ten largest clones hold around 0.48%.

The J gene is TRBJ1-1, the V gene TRBV15; TRBD1 is a possible D gene (6 bases). The sequence was collected from a human donor with alopecia areata. Here the sequenced sample was CD4+ T cells sorted from blood, taken at approximately week 31, from a patient treated with tofacitinib. CDR3 DNA: TGTGCCACCAGCAGAGATCCCCTGGGGAGGGGGAGGTCTGAAGCTTTCTTT. This sequence encodes CATSRDPLGRGRSEAFF. Combining the CDR3 with reference TRBV15 and TRBJ1-1 gives the whole variable domain DAMVIQNPRYQVTQFGKPVTLSCSQTLNHNVMYWYQQKSSQAPKLLFHYYDKDFNNEADTPDNFQSRRPNTSFCFLDIRSPGLGDTAMYLCATSRDPLGRGRSEAFFGQGTRLTVV.